The 18 T cell receptor beta chains in this list originate from one sample, sequenced in a study of shared clonotypes between healthy human individuals. Assay used: immunoSEQ multiplex PCR; TCRdb lists only in-frame clones, some missing. The profile shows roughly 2.5 million clones, more than 80% of them singletons. The source material was naive CD4+ T cells sorted from blood. Regarding subset: CD45RA+ positively selected. The receptor source for this set is a man aged 18 to 30 in good health.

V is TRBV14 and J is TRBJ2-3; 10 bases are a match to TRBD2. Germline CDR1 is SGHDN and CDR2 is FVKESK. CDR3 length equals 17 residues. Losses at the gene ends were 4 bases for V and 3 bases for J; bases not matched to a gene: 10. The CDR3 coding sequence is TGTGCCAGCAGCCCACTAGCGGGAAGTATAGGAACAGATACGCAGTATTTT. This sequence encodes CASSPLAGSIGTDTQYF. The full variable domain, its missing parts supplied by reference TRBV14 and TRBJ2-3, is EAGVTQFPSHSVIEKGQTVTLRCDPISGHDNLYWYRRVMGKEIKFLLHFVKESKQDESGMPNNRFLAERTGGTYSTLKVQPAELEDSGVYFCASSPLAGSIGTDTQYFGPGTRLTVL.

The chain is built from TRBV11-3 and TRBJ1-4; 10 bases match TRBD1. The V gene end was trimmed by 1 base and the J gene end by 7 bases; junction bases not matched to a gene: 6. Germline assignment: CDR1 SGHNT and CDR2 YENEEA. The length of the CDR3 is 16 residues. This CDR3 is CASSLGDRGGGEKLFF. The CDR3, as DNA: TGTGCCAGCAGCTTAGGGGACAGGGGCGGAGGTGAAAAACTGTTTTTT.

This clone has just one count. The chain employs TRBV30 and TRBJ1-2; D ambiguous. Germline V CDR1 and CDR2: GTSNPN, SVGIG (reference sequence). Trimming stripped 2 bases from V and 3 bases from J, with 10 bases between. CDR3 length equals 13 residues. The DNA for the CDR3 is TGTGCCTGGAGTCTTTTACGCGACTATGGCTACACCTTC. This gives the protein CAWSLLRDYGYTF. The whole variable domain, remainder taken from reference TRBV30 and TRBJ1-2, is SQTIHQWPATLVQPVGSPLSLECTVEGTSNPNLYWYRQAAGRGLQLLFYSVGIGQISSEVPQNLSASRPQDRQFILSSKKLLLSDSGFYLCAWSLLRDYGYTFGSGTRLTVV.

This clone was seen just once. The V call is TRBV6-1, the J call TRBJ2-2, with a possible D match to TRBD1 (6 bases). Germline assignment: CDR1 MNHNS and CDR2 SASEGT. CDR3 length: 14 residues. Trimming pared 2 bases from V and 7 bases from J, leaving 11 bases between. The CDR3 loop is CASSEQGIGGELFF. CDR3 DNA sequence: TGTGCCAGCAGTGAACAGGGGATAGGCGGGGAGCTGTTTTTT.

The chain combines TRBV28 with TRBJ1-2; no definite D call. V was clipped by 6 bases and J by 10 bases, with 15 bases between them. Germline V CDR1 and CDR2: MDHEN, SYDVKM. The CDR3 covers 12 residues. The CDR3 region is CASSPTVRIYTF. CDR3 bases: TGTGCCAGCAGCCCAACGGTCAGAATCTACACCTTC.

As concerns this clone: In the same sample, other DNA sequences code for this CDR3. The chain employs TRBV6-1 and TRBJ1-5; D is unclear. The CDR3 length is 12 residues. Germline V lookup: CDR1 MNHNS, CDR2 SASEGT. The ends were cut back, 2 bases at V and 3 bases at J, with 2 bases in the middle. In nucleotides, the CDR3 is TGTGCCAGCAGTGAATCCAATCAGCCCCAGCATTTT. Translating gives CASSESNQPQHF.

This chain uses TRBV16 with TRBJ2-1; D not certain. V lost 4 bases and J 0 bases, leaving 10 bases between the germline ends. The length of the CDR3 is 15 residues. Germline CDR1 reads KGHSY; CDR2 reads FQNENV. DNA for the CDR3: TGTGCCAGCAGCCCCTCTCAAAGCTCCTACAATGAGCAGTTCTTC. It codes for CASSPSQSSYNEQFF.

J is TRBJ1-5 and V is TRBV27; 7 bases line up with TRBD1. CDR1 and CDR2 from the germline V gene are MNHEY and SMNVEV (reference sequence). V lost 2 bases to trimming and J lost 0 bases; unmatched junction nucleotides: 4. CDR3 length: 16 amino acids. CDR3: CASSLAGGNSNQPQHF. CDR3 coding DNA: TGTGCCAGCAGTTTAGCAGGGGGGAATAGCAATCAGCCCCAGCATTTT.

Only one count was recorded for this clone. The chain has TRBV5-1 and TRBJ2-3; TRBD1 matches 7 bases. This CDR3 is built from 12 residues. Germline V gene lookup returns CDR1 SGHRS and CDR2 YFSETQ. V lost 4 bases to trimming and J lost 10 bases; unmatched junction nucleotides: 6. The CDR3 spells CASSPRDSPQYF. In nucleotides, the CDR3 is TGCGCCAGCAGCCCACGGGACAGTCCGCAGTATTTT.

This chain links TRBV9 with TRBJ1-3; no clear D. The CDR3 is made up of 15 amino acids. Trimming pared 0 bases from V and 4 bases from J, leaving 11 bases between. The germline V gene encodes CDR1 SGDLS and CDR2 YYNGEE. The CDR3 DNA sequence: TGTGCCAGCAGCGTAGGGCACGGTAGGGGAAACACCATATATTTT. Translating gives CASSVGHGRGNTIYF.

The CDR3, as DNA: TGCAGCGTTGAGAGTCAGGGGGCGCGCTATGGCTACACCTTC. Protein sequence: CSVESQGARYGYTF. The rearrangement links TRBV29-1 to TRBJ1-2; 8 nucleotides line up with TRBD1. Germline values: CDR1 SQVTM, CDR2 ANQGSEA. The J segment lost 4 bases and the V segment lost 3 bases, leaving 7 bases of the junction unmatched. This CDR3 contains 14 residues.

The chain recombines TRBV6-8 with TRBJ2-3, with 9 bases lining up with TRBD2. The CDR3 has 18 amino acids. V shed 7 bases and J 6 bases; nucleotides not matched to a gene: 20. Germline assignment: CDR1 MNHGY and CDR2 SAAAGT. The CDR3 DNA reads as TGTGCCAGCACACCCCGGACAGAGGCGGGAGGGTTTTTGGATACGCAGTATTTT. Amino acids: CASTPRTEAGGFLDTQYF.

The rearrangement links TRBV2 to TRBJ1-5; D might be TRBD1 (6 bases). This CDR3 has 14 residues. The V gene lost 4 bases and the J gene lost 5 bases, with 12 bases spanning the gap. Per the germline V gene, CDR1 is SNHLY and CDR2 is FYNNEI. CDR3 DNA: TGTGCCAGCAGTGTTACAGGGCTCCATCAGCCCCAGCATTTT. Its protein is CASSVTGLHQPQHF.

The J gene is TRBJ2-1, the V gene TRBV5-4, with 9 bases fitting TRBD2. Germline V gene data show CDR1 as SGHNT and CDR2 as YYREEE (reference sequence). This CDR3 is 15 amino acids long. Trimming cost V 2 bases and J 6 bases; bases outside gene matches: 6. CDR3 bases: TGTGCCAGCAGCTTATACGCGGGGGGGACCAATGAGCAGTTCTTC. Translated: CASSLYAGGTNEQFF.

The chain employs TRBV10-3 and TRBJ2-1; D is possibly TRBD2 (6 bases). Trimming shortened V by 0 bases and J by 7 bases, and 10 bases separated the two germline ends. There are 14 residues in the CDR3. Germline CDR1 reads ENHRY; CDR2 reads SYGVKD. The CDR3 DNA is TGTGCCATCAGTGAGTCGAGAAGCGGGAATGAGCAGTTCTTC. This encodes CAISESRSGNEQFF.

V is TRBV30 and J is TRBJ2-2; weak D call: TRBD1 (5 bases). Germline values: CDR1 GTSNPN, CDR2 SVGIG (reference sequence). The CDR3 extends over 13 amino acids. Trimming pared 4 bases from V and 3 bases from J, leaving 9 bases between. The DNA for the CDR3 is TGTGCCTGGAACAGGCCTTACACCGGGGAGCTGTTTTTT. This sequence encodes CAWNRPYTGELFF.

The chain combines TRBV7-9 with TRBJ2-7, with 7 nucleotides matching TRBD2. CDR3 length: 13 residues. Germline trimming cut 6 bases from V and 4 bases from J; bases unmatched to any gene: 6. Germline-derived CDR1 and CDR2 are SEHNR and FQNEAQ (reference sequence). This chain's CDR3 is CASSPLAQYEQYF. CDR3 nucleotide sequence: TGTGCCAGCAGTCCACTAGCGCAGTACGAGCAGTACTTC.

The sample holds one count of this clone. The gene calls are TRBV9 and TRBJ2-4; D remains ambiguous. CDR3 length equals 14 residues. Trimming left V 2 bases short and J 0 bases short, with 6 bases between. Germline lookup yields CDR1 SGDLS and CDR2 YYNGEE. This CDR3 reads CASSVSVAKNIQYF. CDR3 DNA: TGTGCCAGCAGCGTGAGCGTAGCCAAAAACATTCAGTACTTC.